This T cell receptor beta chain emerged from a study of T cell repertoires in cytomegalovirus infection. Study-level information: Public TCR beta signatures were indicative of both CMV infection and a matching HLA type. The study's findings and limits: Within the response measured ex vivo, HLA-C-restricted CMV-specific TCR beta clonotypes were dominant. Public TCR beta family frequency separated CMV-and-HLA carriers, including in an independent cohort.

This clonotype was found a few times. Antigen: not known. V was pared by 0 bases and J by 6 bases, with 15 bases between. This CDR3 has 15 residues. The germline V gene encodes CDR1 SGHRS and CDR2 YFSETQ. TCRdb reanalysed the reads using MiXCR and keeps one entry per CDR3 protein. The sample contains 800,000 to 950,000 distinct CDR3 sequences, approximately 32% of which appear only once. This rearrangement joins TRBV5-1 to TRBJ1-2; possible D gene TRBD1, 6 bases. Source: cultured CD8+ T cells from PBMCs, taken from culture after CMV antigen stimulation. The source of this sequence is a human donor in good health (CMV status not recorded). Some clones in this sample may be carry-over from other donors' samples. The CDR3 is CASSLAGQPRDGYTF. CDR3 sequence (DNA): TGCGCCAGCAGCTTGGCAGGACAGCCCAGGGATGGCTACACCTTC.